In its sample, the clone carrying this T cell receptor (beta chain) was seen many times. The protocol attached unique molecular identifiers to individual cDNA molecules. TCRdb fed the 5' RACE reads into MiXCR, producing one record per CDR3 protein. Here the sample spans about 67,000 distinct CDR3 sequences, 11% being singletons. The data were taken from a study of early T cells in non-severe SARS-CoV-2 infection. Study in general: Sequenced bulk RNA came from whole blood that was unsorted, and chains were unpaired.

The sequencing input was whole blood. This clonotype was obtained from an adult who was a healthcare worker with PCR-confirmed SARS-CoV-2 infection or an uninfected control (not recorded which).

The CDR3 sequence: CASRSPGPGAFGELFF. The CDR3, as DNA: TGCGCCAGCAGATCACCGGGTCCTGGGGCGTTCGGGGAGCTGTTTTTT. The J gene is TRBJ2-2, the V gene TRBV5-1; possible D gene TRBD1, 5 bases. CDR1 is SGHRS and CDR2 is YFSETQ in the germline V gene. The CDR3 consists of 16 residues. The V end lost 5 bases, the J end lost 7 bases, and 21 bases lay between the germline ends.